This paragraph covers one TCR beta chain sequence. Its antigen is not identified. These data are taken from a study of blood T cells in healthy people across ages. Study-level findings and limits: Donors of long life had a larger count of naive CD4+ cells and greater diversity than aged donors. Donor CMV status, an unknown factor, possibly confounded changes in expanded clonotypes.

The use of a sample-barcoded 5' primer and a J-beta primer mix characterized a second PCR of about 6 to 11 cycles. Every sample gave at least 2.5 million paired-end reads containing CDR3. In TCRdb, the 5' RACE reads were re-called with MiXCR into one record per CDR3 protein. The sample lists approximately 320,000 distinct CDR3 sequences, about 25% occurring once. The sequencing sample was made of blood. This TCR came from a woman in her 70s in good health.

The CDR3 protein is CASSPSPGDSYEQYF. CDR3 DNA sequence: TGTGCCAGCAGTCCGTCCCCGGGGGACTCCTACGAGCAGTACTTC. The chain uses TRBV27 and TRBJ2-7; D possibly corresponds to TRBD2 (6 bases). CDR3 length equals 15 residues. Germline CDR1 MNHEY, CDR2 SMNVEV (reference sequence). V lost 5 bases to trimming and J lost 0 bases, with 14 bases between them.